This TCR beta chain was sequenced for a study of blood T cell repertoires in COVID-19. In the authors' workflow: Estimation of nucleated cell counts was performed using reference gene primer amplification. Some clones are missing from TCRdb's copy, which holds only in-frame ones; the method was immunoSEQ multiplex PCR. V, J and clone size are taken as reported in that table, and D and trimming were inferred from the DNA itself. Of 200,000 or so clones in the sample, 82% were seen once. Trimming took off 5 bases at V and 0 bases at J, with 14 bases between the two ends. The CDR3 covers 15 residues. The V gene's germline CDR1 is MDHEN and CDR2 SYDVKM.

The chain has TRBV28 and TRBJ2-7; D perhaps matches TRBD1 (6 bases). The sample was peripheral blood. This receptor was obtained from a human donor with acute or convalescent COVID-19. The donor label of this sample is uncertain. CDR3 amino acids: CASSPPGGSSYEQYF. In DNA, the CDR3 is TGTGCCAGCAGTCCTCCTGGGGGCAGCTCCTACGAGCAGTACTTC.